The next 10 T cell receptor beta chains were all read from a single sample in a study of blood T cell repertoires in COVID-19. Libraries were prepared by immunoSEQ multiplex PCR; TCRdb keeps only in-frame clonotypes and omits some of them. The table shows 300,000 to 400,000 clones, with about 88% occurring only once. Sequenced sample: peripheral blood. The receptors shown here come from a woman in her 70s with COVID-19, enrolled during active disease.

The rearrangement joins TRBV11-3 to TRBJ2-3; D is ambiguous. Germline-derived CDR1 and CDR2 are SGHNT and YENEEA. The CDR3 spans 13 residues. V lost 4 bases, J lost 0 bases, and 5 bases lay in between. CDR3 sequence: CASSWSSTDTQYF. As DNA, the CDR3 is TGTGCCAGCAGCTGGAGCAGCACAGATACGCAGTATTTT.

The V and J genes are TRBV6-1 and TRBJ2-7; TRBD2 matches 9 bases. The junction had 9 bases not matched to a gene; V was cut back by 1 base and J by 5 bases. CDR1 and CDR2 (germline): MNHNS, SASEGT. This CDR3 spans 16 amino acids. CDR3 residues: CASSEVGGGVNDEQYF. The CDR3 nucleotides read TGTGCCAGCAGTGAAGTAGGCGGGGGGGTAAACGACGAGCAGTACTTC.

The chain joins TRBV3-1 (or the pseudogene TRBV3-2) to TRBJ2-5, with 7 bases aligning to TRBD2. The CDR3 runs 15 residues. V gave up 3 bases and J gave up 5 bases; unmatched junction bases: 9. The germline gives CDR1 LGHDT, CDR2 YNNKEL (reference sequence). The CDR3 region is CASSHPAGLTETQYF. The DNA of the CDR3 is TGTGCCAGCAGCCACCCAGCGGGGCTGACTGAGACCCAGTACTTC.

The V gene is TRBV9, the J gene TRBJ2-1; 8 bases fit TRBD2. With V trimmed by 3 bases and J by 13 bases, 6 bases remained unmatched. CDR3 length equals 12 residues. The germline V gene encodes CDR1 SGDLS and CDR2 YYNGEE. The CDR3 DNA sequence: TGTGCCAGCAGCGACCCTGGGACTAGTCAGTTCTTC. Translation gives CASSDPGTSQFF.

This clone was picked up one time. The chain uses TRBV5-1 and TRBJ1-1, with a tentative D call TRBD1 (6 bases). Between the trimmed V and J ends, which lost 5 bases and 7 bases, there was a span of 18 bases. The CDR3 has 14 amino acids. Germline V gene lookup returns CDR1 SGHRS and CDR2 YFSETQ. The CDR3 bases are TGCGCCAGCAGTTCCCAGGGGACCGAATATGAAGCTTTCTTT. It codes for CASSSQGTEYEAFF.

This clone was seen a handful of times. The chain links TRBV2 to TRBJ1-2; D might be TRBD1 (5 bases). CDR1 is SNHLY, CDR2 FYNNEI, per germline. The CDR3 has 13 amino acids. With 1 base removed from V and 7 bases from J, the gap between germline ends came to 10 bases. The CDR3 nucleotides are TGTGCCAGCAGTGAAGAGGGGCTATTTGGCTACACCTTC. Translation gives CASSEEGLFGYTF.

In this sample, this clone turned up once. This chain joins TRBV19 and TRBJ1-2; unclear D gene. The CDR3 consists of 12 residues. Per germline, CDR1 LNHDA and CDR2 SQIVND (reference sequence). V was pared by 6 bases and J by 2 bases, with 7 bases between. The CDR3 loop is CASSGINYGYTF. The CDR3 DNA sequence: TGTGCCAGTAGCGGGATAAACTATGGCTACACCTTC. The full variable domain, its missing parts supplied by reference TRBV19 and TRBJ1-2, is DGGITQSPKYLFRKEGQNVTLSCEQNLNHDAMYWYRQDPGQGLRLIYYSQIVNDFQKGDIAEGYSVSREKKESFPLTVTSAQKNPTAFYLCASSGINYGYTFGSGTRLTVV.

This chain uses TRBV6-1 with TRBJ1-2; no clear D gene. This CDR3 has 14 residues. V lost 1 base and J 3 bases, leaving 9 bases between the germline ends. From germline, CDR1 is MNHNS and CDR2 SASEGT. The CDR3 sequence is CASSEDGRYYGYTF. The CDR3 DNA reads as TGTGCCAGCAGTGAAGATGGCAGGTACTATGGCTACACCTTC.

The chain has TRBV3-1 (or the pseudogene TRBV3-2) and TRBJ1-1; TRBD1 aligns across 11 bases. Trimming cost V 7 bases and J 3 bases; bases outside gene matches: 1. This CDR3 has 13 residues. Germline V CDR1 and CDR2: LGHDT, YNNKEL (reference sequence). The CDR3 nucleotides are TGTGCCAGCAAGGGACAGGGGGACACTGAAGCTTTCTTT. It is translated as CASKGQGDTEAFF.

The V and J genes are TRBV4-3 and TRBJ1-2, with 8 bases matching TRBD1. This CDR3 contains 15 residues. Germline CDR1 LGHNA, CDR2 YSLEER. J lost 8 bases, V lost 1 base, and 9 bases had no gene match. The CDR3 nucleotides read TGCGCCAGCAGCCAAGTTGCTAGGACAGGGTTCGGCTACACCTTC. Protein product: CASSQVARTGFGYTF.